This T cell receptor (beta chain) stems from a study of T cells in Graves' hyperthyroidism and ophthalmopathy. Trimming removed 2 bases at V and 4 bases at J, with 10 bases between. Germline loops: CDR1 SGHRS, CDR2 YFSETQ. There are 14 residues in the CDR3. This clonotype was found many times. TCR beta CDR3 regions were amplified from RNA transcripts. The primer set for the first-round RT-PCR of the TCR CDR3 was HTBI. TCRdb reanalysed the multiplex PCR reads using MiXCR and keeps one entry per CDR3 protein. The sample records about 480,000 distinct CDR3 sequences, approximately 23% being singletons. Duration under 3 months, a NOSPECS grade of at least 4, and a Clinical Activity Score of at least 3 characterized the ophthalmopathy patients. Diagnosis relied on clinical symptoms, serum thyroxine and TRAb, thyroid ultrasound and orbital computed tomography. From approximately 9.5 ml of fresh peripheral blood, PBMCs were isolated.

The sequencing input was blood. The TCR comes from a woman in her 70s with Graves' ophthalmopathy. The genes are TRBV5-1 and TRBJ2-1; maybe TRBD1 (6 bases). CDR3 in DNA: TGCGCCAGCAGCTTCGGGACAACTTACAATGAGCAGTTCTTC. Translated: CASSFGTTYNEQFF.